The TCR beta chain under discussion was sequenced for a study of shared clonotypes between healthy human individuals. The germline V gene encodes CDR1 MDHEN and CDR2 SYDVKM. This CDR3 comprises 14 residues. J was trimmed by 9 bases and V by 5 bases; bases with no gene match: 12. Study-wide results and caveats: Lower generation probabilities were found for non-shared clonotypes than for those shared by all four donors.

Points on this clone: Its antigen remains unknown.

An even split of each subset's genomic DNA across several immunoSEQ plates was performed. The sorted-subset replicate PCRs were given around 200 ng DNA, which is about 29,000 T cell genomes. The table came from immunoSEQ multiplex PCR; TCRdb's copy has only in-frame clones and leaves some out. The table lists about 2.3 million clones, approximately 95% of them singletons, with about 0.41% in the top ten. The clonotype was recovered from a young man in good health. Some clones in this sample may be carry-over from other donors' samples. V and J are TRBV28 and TRBJ2-7, with 8 bases aligning to TRBD1. Sequencing used naive CD4+ T cells from PBMCs. Subset indicated: CD45RA+ positively selected. Here the CDR3 DNA reads TGTGCCAGCAGTACGACAGGGGCCGCTCCAGGGCAGTACTTC. Residues: CASSTTGAAPGQYF.